The entry below describes one T cell receptor beta chain. The specificity of this receptor is unknown. Base qualities were left out, and no much larger clone turns up one base away. The sample originates from a study of T cells in localized non-small cell lung cancer (dated by TCRdb to 2018 to 2021). Turning to the overall study: T cell repertoires of 236 early-stage NSCLC patients were analyzed, with tumors being compared against uninvolved tumor-adjacent lungs. The cohort comprised 236 treatment-naïve NSCLC patients with resected, localized lung tumors. NSCLC patients had a mean age of approximately 70 years, and more than 120 were male and over 85 female. The paper as a whole reports these results and caveats: Because multi-region tumor sequencing was not done, intratumor heterogeneity could not be ruled out. A median of 57 of the top 100 tumor clones turned up in the paired uninvolved adjacent lung, and 25 to 30 of those clones also ranked among the top 100 of that same adjacent lung. Higher blood T cell density associated with longer overall survival, while higher adjacent-lung clonality associated with shorter survival. Because the study design was exploratory, TCR variables were selected using unadjusted p-values without false-discovery rate correction. The highest T cell clonality was observed in uninvolved tumor-adjacent lung, where clonality exceeded that of tumor, suggesting that antigenic responses were more focused in uninvolved tumor-adjacent lung.

The immunoSEQ Assay was used to sequence TCR beta CDR3 regions from DNA. Turning to the authors' computational methods: T cell density was computed as TCR beta template counts normalized to usable DNA estimated by amplifying housekeeping genes. Richness was estimated using the preseqR package, with extrapolation to 400,000 templates for PBMC samples and to 120,000 templates for tissue samples. Clonality was taken to be one minus Pielou's evenness. Tissue-enriched TCRs were identified through differential abundance testing performed on productive amino-acid clonotypes, with a minimum total count of 5 and an alpha of 0.1. The Jaccard Index and the Morisita Overlap Index were used to measure how much the repertoires overlapped between compartments. TCR beta CDR3s were clustered by GLIPH together with public tetramer-defined viral CDR3s, and at least three viral sequences plus V-gene enrichment were required for viral motifs. This is the immuneACCESS table as TCRdb keeps it, with only in-frame sequences that have V and J called. A part of the clones is gone; compared with another copy, unresolved V genes explain less than half, and the rest is unexplained. The V and J calls and clone size come from that table; D and trimming were worked out from the DNA. Here the sample has about 54,000 clones; over 80% occur a single time. The top ten constitute just under 20% of the sample.

The CDR3 sequence holds 15 residues, the cysteine and phenylalanine included. The kept DNA is CDR3 alone, 45 bases in frame from the first base. CDR1 and CDR2 (MDHEN, SYDVKM) derive from the germline V gene. V lost 5 bases and J lost 0 bases; the stretch between them is 13 bases long. At diagnosis, peripheral blood, uninvolved tumor-adjacent lung and tumor were collected and were preserved as a mix of fresh-frozen and FFPE material. For TCR repertoire profiling, the blood samples were analyzed as peripheral blood mononuclear cells. The sequences come from peripheral blood, collected before any cancer treatment. In this chain, TRBV28 is recombined with TRBJ1-1; the D gene is possibly TRBD1, with 5 bases matching. The receptor comes from an older female donor with stage II squamous cell lung carcinoma. CDR3 protein: CASSASGTVNTEAFF. The nucleotides are TGTGCCAGCAGTGCCTCCGGGACGGTGAACACTGAAGCTTTCTTT.